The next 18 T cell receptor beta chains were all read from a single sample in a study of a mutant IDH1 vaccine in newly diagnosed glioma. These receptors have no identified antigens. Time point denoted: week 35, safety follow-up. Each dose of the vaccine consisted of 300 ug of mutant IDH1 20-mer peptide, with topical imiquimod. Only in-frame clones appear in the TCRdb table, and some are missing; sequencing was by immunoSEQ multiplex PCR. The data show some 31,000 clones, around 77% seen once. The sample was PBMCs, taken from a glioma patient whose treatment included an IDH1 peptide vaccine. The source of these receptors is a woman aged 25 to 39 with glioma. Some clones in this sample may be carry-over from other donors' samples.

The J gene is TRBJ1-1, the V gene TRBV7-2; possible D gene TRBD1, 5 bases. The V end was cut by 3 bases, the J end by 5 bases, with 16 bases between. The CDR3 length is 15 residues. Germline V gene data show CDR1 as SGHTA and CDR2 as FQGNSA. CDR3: CASSLTRAWGTEAFF. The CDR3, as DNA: TGTGCCAGCAGCTTGACCCGGGCTTGGGGGACTGAAGCTTTCTTT.

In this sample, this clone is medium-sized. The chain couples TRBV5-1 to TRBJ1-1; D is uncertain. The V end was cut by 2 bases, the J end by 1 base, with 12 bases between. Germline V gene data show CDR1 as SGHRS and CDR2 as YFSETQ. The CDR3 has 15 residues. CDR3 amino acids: CASSFGSTGNTEAFF. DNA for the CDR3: TGCGCCAGCAGCTTTGGTTCAACGGGGAACACTGAAGCTTTCTTT.

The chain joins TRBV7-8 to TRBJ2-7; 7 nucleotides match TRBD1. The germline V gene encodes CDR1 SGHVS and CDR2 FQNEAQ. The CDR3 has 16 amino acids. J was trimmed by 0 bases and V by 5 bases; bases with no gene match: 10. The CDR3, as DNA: TGTGCCAGCAGCGAAGGGACAGCCCGAAGCTCCTACGAGCAGTACTTC. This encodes CASSEGTARSSYEQYF.

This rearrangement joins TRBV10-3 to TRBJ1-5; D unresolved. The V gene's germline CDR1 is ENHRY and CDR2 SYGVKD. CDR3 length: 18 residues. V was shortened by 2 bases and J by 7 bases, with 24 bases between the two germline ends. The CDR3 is CAISEENDVSPFGQPQHF. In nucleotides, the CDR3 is TGTGCCATCAGTGAGGAAAACGACGTCTCGCCTTTTGGGCAGCCCCAGCATTTT.

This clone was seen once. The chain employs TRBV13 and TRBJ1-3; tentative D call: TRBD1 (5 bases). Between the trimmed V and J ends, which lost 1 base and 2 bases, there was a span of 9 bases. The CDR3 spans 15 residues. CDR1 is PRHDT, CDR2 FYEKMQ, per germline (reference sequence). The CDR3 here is CASSLDLGPGNTIYF. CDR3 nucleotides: TGTGCCAGCAGCTTAGACTTGGGACCTGGAAACACCATATATTTT. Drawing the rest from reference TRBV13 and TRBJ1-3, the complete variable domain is AAGVIQSPRHLIKEKRETATLKCYPIPRHDTVYWYQQGPGQDPQFLISFYEKMQSDKGSIPDRFSAQQFSDYHSELNMSSLELGDSALYFCASSLDLGPGNTIYFGEGSWLTVV.

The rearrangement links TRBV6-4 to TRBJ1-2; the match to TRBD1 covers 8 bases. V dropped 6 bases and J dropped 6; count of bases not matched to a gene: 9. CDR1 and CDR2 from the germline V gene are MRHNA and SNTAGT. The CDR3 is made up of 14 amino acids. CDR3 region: CASRAQGALNGYTF. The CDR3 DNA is TGTGCCAGCAGGGCCCAGGGGGCGCTGAATGGCTACACCTTC.

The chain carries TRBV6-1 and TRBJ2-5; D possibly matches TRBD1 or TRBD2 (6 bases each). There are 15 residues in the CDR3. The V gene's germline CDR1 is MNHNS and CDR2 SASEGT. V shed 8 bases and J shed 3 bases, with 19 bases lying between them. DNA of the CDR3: TGTGCCAGCCGCCCGTGGTCGGGGGCTAAAGAGACCCAGTACTTC. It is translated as CASRPWSGAKETQYF.

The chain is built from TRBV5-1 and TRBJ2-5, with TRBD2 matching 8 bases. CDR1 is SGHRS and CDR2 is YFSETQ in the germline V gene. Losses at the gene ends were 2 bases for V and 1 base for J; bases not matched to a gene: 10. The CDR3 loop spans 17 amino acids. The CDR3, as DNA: TGCGCCAGCAGCTTCGGCGTCGGTAGCGGGATCCAAGAGACCCAGTACTTC. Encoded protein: CASSFGVGSGIQETQYF. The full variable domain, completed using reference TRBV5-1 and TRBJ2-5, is KAGVTQTPRYLIKTRGQQVTLSCSPISGHRSVSWYQQTPGQGLQFLFEYFSETQRNKGNFPGRFSGRQFSNSRSEMNVSTLELGDSALYLCASSFGVGSGIQETQYFGPGTRLLVL.

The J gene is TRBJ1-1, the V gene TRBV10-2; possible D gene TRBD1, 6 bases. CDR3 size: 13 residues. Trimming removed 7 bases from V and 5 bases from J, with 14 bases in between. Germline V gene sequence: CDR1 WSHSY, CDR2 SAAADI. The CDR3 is CASKLQGYTEAFF. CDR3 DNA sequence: TGCGCCAGCAAACTACAGGGATATACTGAAGCTTTCTTT.

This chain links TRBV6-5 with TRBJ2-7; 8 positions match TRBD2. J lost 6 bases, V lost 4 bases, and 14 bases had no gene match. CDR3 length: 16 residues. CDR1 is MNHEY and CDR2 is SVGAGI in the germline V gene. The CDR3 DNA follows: TGTGCCAGCAGTTCCGCGGATGATAGCGGGATGCGCGAGCAGTACTTC. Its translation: CASSSADDSGMREQYF.

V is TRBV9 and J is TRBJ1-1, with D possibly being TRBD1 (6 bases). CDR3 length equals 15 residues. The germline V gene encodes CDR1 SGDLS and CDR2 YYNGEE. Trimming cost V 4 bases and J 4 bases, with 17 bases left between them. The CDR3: CASSPSRGGLTEAFF. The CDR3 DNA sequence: TGTGCCAGCAGCCCCTCTCGGGGGGGCCTCACTGAAGCTTTCTTT. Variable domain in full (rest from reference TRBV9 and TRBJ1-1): DSGVTQTPKHLITATGQRVTLRCSPRSGDLSVYWYQQSLDQGLQFLIQYYNGEERAKGNILERFSAQQFPDLHSELNLSSLELGDSALYFCASSPSRGGLTEAFFGQGTRLTVV.

CDR3 DNA: TGTGCCAGTAGGGTGGGGTTTCTAGCCAAAAACATTCAGTACTTC. This encodes CASRVGFLAKNIQYF. The gene calls are TRBV19 and TRBJ2-4, with D unclear. The CDR3 is 15 residues long. The germline CDR1 and CDR2 sequences are LNHDA and SQIVND (reference sequence). V shed 6 bases and J shed 0 bases, with 12 bases lying between them.

The CDR3 DNA is TGTGCCAGCAGTATGGGGGGGACTAGCGGGTGGAATGAGCAGTTCTTC. Translating gives CASSMGGTSGWNEQFF. This sequence joins TRBV27 and TRBJ2-1; 12 positions match TRBD2. Germline V CDR1 and CDR2: MNHEY, SMNVEV (reference sequence). The V gene end was trimmed by 5 bases and the J gene end by 7 bases; junction bases not matched to a gene: 9. The CDR3 is 16 amino acids.

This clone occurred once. CDR3: CASTPTGGARIEAFF. CDR3 DNA: TGTGCCAGTACACCCACAGGGGGCGCAAGGATTGAAGCTTTCTTT. The V call is TRBV19, the J call TRBJ1-1; 9 bases map to TRBD1. The CDR3 loop spans 15 amino acids. Trimming at V came to 7 bases and at J to 7 bases, leaving 13 bases not matched to a gene. Germline CDR1 reads LNHDA; CDR2 reads SQIVND (reference sequence).

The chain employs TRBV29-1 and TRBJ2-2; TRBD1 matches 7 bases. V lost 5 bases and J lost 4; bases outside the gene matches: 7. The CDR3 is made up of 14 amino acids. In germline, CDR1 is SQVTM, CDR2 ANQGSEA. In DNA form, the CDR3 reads TGCAGCGTTCCCGGGACAGCACTCACCGGGGAGCTGTTTTTT. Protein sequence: CSVPGTALTGELFF.

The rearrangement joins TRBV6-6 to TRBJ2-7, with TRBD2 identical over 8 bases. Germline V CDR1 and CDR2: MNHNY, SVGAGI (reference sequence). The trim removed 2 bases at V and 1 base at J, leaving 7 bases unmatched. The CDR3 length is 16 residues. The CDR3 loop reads CASSYSGGELSYEQYF. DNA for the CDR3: TGTGCCAGCAGTTACAGCGGGGGCGAGCTGTCCTACGAGCAGTACTTC.

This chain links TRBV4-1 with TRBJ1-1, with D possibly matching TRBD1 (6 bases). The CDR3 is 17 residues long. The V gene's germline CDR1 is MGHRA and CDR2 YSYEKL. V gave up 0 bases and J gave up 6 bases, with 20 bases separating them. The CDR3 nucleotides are TGCGCCAGCAGCCAAGATAGGGCAGGGGTCGGAATCGCTGAAGCTTTCTTT. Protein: CASSQDRAGVGIAEAFF.

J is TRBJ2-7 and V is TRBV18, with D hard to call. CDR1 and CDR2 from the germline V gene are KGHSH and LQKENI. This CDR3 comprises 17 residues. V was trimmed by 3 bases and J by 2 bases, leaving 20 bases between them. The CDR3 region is CASSPRTYGSRTYEQYF. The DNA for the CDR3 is TGTGCCAGCTCACCGAGGACCTATGGGTCCCGGACCTACGAGCAGTACTTC.